Listed here are 30 T cell receptor beta chains from one sample, sequenced in a study of cytomegalovirus exposure and HLA in healthy donors. A multiplex PCR was run with 60 Vbeta primers and 13 Jbeta primers. Data came from immunoSEQ multiplex PCR; TCRdb stores just in-frame clones and leaves some out. The table shows 150,000 to 200,000 clones, with 65% to 80% occurring only once. Sample: PBMCs. These receptors came from a woman aged 30 to 39 in good health and CMV-seronegative.

As DNA, the CDR3 is TGTGCCAGCAGCCCCTGGGGGGGAAACACCGGGGAGCTGTTTTTT. This encodes CASSPWGGNTGELFF. The chain is built from TRBV9 and TRBJ2-2; 7 bases fit TRBD2. The CDR3 covers 15 residues. Germline lookup yields CDR1 SGDLS and CDR2 YYNGEE. V lost 4 bases and J lost 2; bases outside the gene matches: 5.

The V and J genes are TRBV27 and TRBJ2-7, with 9 bases matching TRBD2. From germline, CDR1 is MNHEY and CDR2 SMNVEV (reference sequence). This CDR3 comprises 15 residues. After removal of 0 bases from V and 6 bases from J, the junction contained 6 bases not matched to a gene. As DNA, the CDR3 is TGTGCCAGCAGTTTATCTAGCGGGAGCCCCCTCGAGCAGTACTTC. This sequence encodes CASSLSSGSPLEQYF.

About this clone itself: One junction end does not reproduce the germline sequence, and a read error may be involved. The CDR3 loop reads CASNVGGTGLYGYTF. The CDR3 DNA sequence: TGTGCCAGCAACGTAGGGGGGACAGGGCTCTATGGCTACACCTTC. The chain is built from TRBV9 and TRBJ1-2; 9 bases line up with TRBD1. This CDR3 is 15 amino acids long. Germline V gives CDR1 SGDLS, CDR2 YYNGEE.

The DNA for the CDR3 is TGTGCCAGCAGCTCCGGACTAGCGGGGGGGCTCGGGGAGACCCAGTACTTC. Residues: CASSSGLAGGLGETQYF. The chain carries TRBV7-9 and TRBJ2-5; 15 positions agree with TRBD2. The CDR3 totals 17 residues. The J segment lost 5 bases and the V segment lost 4 bases, leaving 8 bases of the junction unmatched. CDR1 is SEHNR, CDR2 FQNEAQ, per germline (reference sequence).

This clone was recorded a few times. CDR3 amino acids: CASSPNPQGELFF. DNA for the CDR3: TGTGCCAGCAGTCCCAACCCCCAAGGGGAACTGTTTTTT. The V call is TRBV6-1, the J call TRBJ1-4; a weak D match, TRBD1 (5 bases). Per the germline V gene, CDR1 is MNHNS and CDR2 is SASEGT. This CDR3 has 13 amino acids. Trimming took 5 bases from V and 12 from J, leaving 16 bases between them.

This chain connects TRBV6-4 to TRBJ1-1; 9 bases match TRBD1. Per the germline V gene, CDR1 is MRHNA and CDR2 is SNTAGT. This CDR3 is built from 15 residues. After removal of 3 bases from V and 1 base from J, the junction contained 3 bases not matched to a gene. CDR3 nucleotides: TGTGCCAGCAGTGAAACAGGGGGCTCGAACACTGAAGCTTTCTTT. It translates to CASSETGGSNTEAFF.

The chain links TRBV7-9 to TRBJ1-2; tentatively, D is TRBD1 (6 bases). Germline assignment: CDR1 SEHNR and CDR2 FQNEAQ (reference sequence). This CDR3 is 13 amino acids long. V was shortened by 4 bases and J by 3 bases, with 9 bases between the two germline ends. CDR3 sequence reads: CASSSTGYYGYTF. For the CDR3, the DNA is TGTGCCAGCAGCTCGACAGGATACTATGGCTACACCTTC. The entire variable domain, with the rest obtained from reference TRBV7-9 and TRBJ1-2, is as follows: DTGVSQNPRHKITKRGQNVTFRCDPISEHNRLYWYRQTLGQGPEFLTYFQNEAQLEKSRLLSDRFSAERPKGSFSTLEIQRTEQGDSAMYLCASSSTGYYGYTFGSGTRLTVV.

This clone was detected only once. V gene TRBV9 combines with J gene TRBJ2-1; 7 bases agree with TRBD1. Germline V CDR1 and CDR2: SGDLS, YYNGEE. Trimming took 0 bases from V and 2 from J; bases not matched to a gene: 5. This CDR3 spans 16 amino acids. As DNA, the CDR3 is TGTGCCAGCAGCGTAGGCCCCCAGGGGGCCTACAATGAGCAGTTCTTC. Its translation is CASSVGPQGAYNEQFF.

This chain connects TRBV7-8 to TRBJ2-3, with D maybe TRBD1 (6 bases). V shed 5 bases and J shed 1 base, with 13 bases lying between them. The CDR3 runs to 15 residues. Germline CDR1 reads SGHVS; CDR2 reads FQNEAQ. The CDR3 DNA is TGTGCCAGCAGCCCTCGGGACACCCGCACAGATACGCAGTATTTT. It yields the protein CASSPRDTRTDTQYF.

The genes are TRBV4-2 and TRBJ2-7; no firm D call. The CDR3 length is 12 residues. Trimming removed 0 bases at V and 5 bases at J, with 5 bases between. Germline CDR1 is LGHNA and CDR2 is YNFKEQ. This CDR3 reads CASSQDPDEQYF. In DNA form, the CDR3 reads TGTGCCAGCAGCCAAGATCCGGACGAGCAGTACTTC.

This clone was observed once. This chain uses TRBV29-1 with TRBJ2-5, with TRBD2 identical over 15 bases. Unmatched junction bases numbered 12, after V lost 8 bases and J lost 5 bases. The germline V gene has CDR1 SQVTM and CDR2 ANQGSEA. This CDR3 comprises 16 residues. The CDR3 DNA reads TGCAGCTTCAGAAGTACCGGGACTAGCGGGAGGGAGACCCAGTACTTC. Amino acid sequence: CSFRSTGTSGRETQYF.

The chain has TRBV15 and TRBJ2-5, with no clear D. Trimming took 0 bases from V and 5 from J, leaving 7 bases between them. The CDR3 sequence is 13 residues long. Germline V CDR1 and CDR2: LNHNV, YYDKDF (reference sequence). Here the CDR3 DNA reads TGTGCCACCAGCAGAGATAATAGCGAGACCCAGTACTTC. It yields the protein CATSRDNSETQYF.

The rearrangement joins TRBV6-6 to TRBJ2-7; no clear D. This CDR3 has 13 residues. V was shortened by 0 bases and J by 5 bases, with 8 bases between the two germline ends. Per the germline V gene, CDR1 is MNHNY and CDR2 is SVGAGI (reference sequence). The CDR3 DNA is TGTGCCAGCAGTTACTCGAGTTCTCACGAGCAGTACTTC. Protein sequence: CASSYSSSHEQYF.

The rearrangement joins TRBV4-2 to TRBJ2-1; 7 positions match TRBD2. V lost 0 bases to trimming and J lost 8 bases; unmatched junction nucleotides: 13. Per the germline V gene, CDR1 is LGHNA and CDR2 is YNFKEQ. CDR3 size: 17 residues. CDR3 amino acids: CASSQDGSSGGNDEQFF. DNA for the CDR3: TGTGCCAGCAGCCAAGATGGGTCTAGCGGAGGGAACGATGAGCAGTTCTTC.

CDR3 region: CARNPGRWQPQHF. CDR3 coding DNA: TGTGCCAGGAACCCAGGGAGGTGGCAGCCCCAGCATTTT. The chain uses TRBV19 and TRBJ1-5; a possible D gene is TRBD1 (5 bases). This CDR3 has 13 residues. The V gene lost 9 bases and the J gene lost 7 bases, with 16 bases spanning the gap. Germline loops: CDR1 LNHDA, CDR2 SQIVND (reference sequence).

The chain uses TRBV5-1 and TRBJ2-1; TRBD2 matches 9 bases. With 4 bases clipped from V and 4 bases from J, the junction kept 12 bases outside the gene matches. Germline V gives CDR1 SGHRS, CDR2 YFSETQ. The CDR3 extends over 17 amino acids. The CDR3 coding sequence is TGCGCCAGCAGCCCCGTCCTTAGCGGGAGTCCTTACAATGAGCAGTTCTTC. It codes for CASSPVLSGSPYNEQFF.

This sequence joins TRBV5-3 and TRBJ2-3, with 8 bases that match TRBD2. TRBV5-3 is an open reading frame, and its role is uncertain. The trim removed 0 bases at V and 7 bases at J, leaving 10 bases unmatched. The length of the CDR3 is 16 residues. This CDR3 reads CARSLVGAGRVYTQYF. In nucleotides, the CDR3 is TGTGCCAGAAGCTTGGTCGGAGCCGGGAGGGTGTATACGCAGTATTTT.

This sequence joins TRBV10-3 and TRBJ2-1; 11 nucleotides agree with TRBD2. This CDR3 is built from 14 residues. With V trimmed by 9 bases and J by 12 bases, 13 bases remained unmatched. The germline V gene encodes CDR1 ENHRY and CDR2 SYGVKD. The CDR3 region is CAIGSLAGGGGQFF. The CDR3 coding sequence is TGTGCCATAGGGTCCCTAGCGGGAGGTGGAGGGCAGTTCTTC.

Only a few counts were recorded for this clone. The chain uses TRBV4-1 and TRBJ2-7, with TRBD2 matching 9 bases. CDR1 is MGHRA, CDR2 YSYEKL, per germline. The CDR3 loop spans 16 amino acids. V was clipped by 8 bases and J by 3 bases; unmatched bases: 14. CDR3 protein: CASGLSSRGGIYEQYF. Here the CDR3 DNA reads TGCGCCAGCGGCTTGTCTTCGCGGGGGGGGATCTACGAGCAGTACTTC.

This chain links TRBV5-4 with TRBJ2-2; D remains ambiguous. V was trimmed by 4 bases and J by 5 bases, leaving 6 bases between them. Germline loops: CDR1 SGHNT, CDR2 YYREEE (reference sequence). This CDR3 has 12 amino acids. The CDR3 sequence: CASSPTTGELFF. As DNA, the CDR3 is TGTGCCAGCAGCCCAACTACCGGGGAGCTGTTTTTT.

This clone occurred once. The gene calls are TRBV28 and TRBJ2-1; TRBD2 might be the D (6 bases). Germline lookup yields CDR1 MDHEN and CDR2 SYDVKM. There are 15 residues in the CDR3. V lost 2 bases to trimming and J lost 4 bases, with 12 bases between them. CDR3 coding DNA: TGTGCCAGCAGTTTAGGTACGGGAGCTTACAATGAGCAGTTCTTC. The encoded protein is CASSLGTGAYNEQFF.

The rearrangement joins TRBV4-2 to TRBJ2-3, with 7 bases fitting TRBD1. The germline V gene has CDR1 LGHNA and CDR2 YNFKEQ. Trimming took 0 bases from V and 13 from J; bases not matched to a gene: 19. There are 17 residues in the CDR3. CDR3: CASSQDRGDRDLAREYF. The CDR3 DNA reads as TGTGCCAGCAGCCAAGATCGAGGTGACAGGGACCTCGCGCGGGAGTATTTT.

The chain combines TRBV5-1 with TRBJ2-7; a weak D match, TRBD1 (6 bases). Germline CDR1 and CDR2: SGHRS and YFSETQ. V was clipped by 3 bases and J by 6 bases, with 16 bases between them. The CDR3 is made up of 14 amino acids. The CDR3: CASSSSLQGREQYF. The CDR3 nucleotides read TGCGCCAGCAGCTCTTCCCTACAGGGACGCGAGCAGTACTTC.

This clone came up a few times. The CDR3 protein is CASSSLSTNEQFF. CDR3 DNA: TGTGCCAGCAGCTCGCTATCGACTAATGAGCAGTTCTTC. V usage is TRBV6-4 and J usage is TRBJ2-1; D is ambiguous. Per the germline V gene, CDR1 is MRHNA and CDR2 is SNTAGT. V was trimmed by 6 bases and J by 7 bases, leaving 13 bases between them. The CDR3 is 13 amino acids.

The chain links TRBV28 to TRBJ1-2; D is uncertain. V was clipped by 3 bases and J by 4 bases, with 9 bases between them. This CDR3 is built from 13 residues. Germline assignment: CDR1 MDHEN and CDR2 SYDVKM. The CDR3 reads CASSLAASYGYTF. The DNA for the CDR3 is TGTGCCAGCAGTTTGGCGGCTAGCTATGGCTACACCTTC.

The V and J genes are TRBV4-1 and TRBJ2-6; the D gene is possibly TRBD1 (5 bases). Between the trimmed V and J ends, which lost 1 base and 0 bases, there was a span of 13 bases. This CDR3 region has 18 residues. In germline, CDR1 is MGHRA, CDR2 YSYEKL. CDR3 residues: CASSQVLHRTSGANVLTF. CDR3 coding DNA: TGCGCCAGCAGCCAAGTTCTTCACAGGACCTCTGGGGCCAACGTCCTGACTTTC.

This clone has more than one count but fewer than ten. The chain has TRBV6-1 and TRBJ1-3, with no clear D. V gave up 0 bases and J gave up 4 bases, with 10 bases separating them. The germline V gene encodes CDR1 MNHNS and CDR2 SASEGT. The CDR3 length is 15 residues. The CDR3 here is CASSEASGEGNTIYF. The CDR3 DNA sequence: TGTGCCAGCAGTGAAGCGTCCGGGGAAGGAAACACCATATATTTT.

V and J are TRBV4-1 and TRBJ2-7, with a weak D call TRBD1 (6 bases). CDR3 length: 15 residues. The ends were cut back, 8 bases at V and 1 base at J, with 18 bases in the middle. CDR1 is MGHRA and CDR2 is YSYEKL in the germline V gene. The CDR3 nucleotides are TGCGCCAGCTCCCATCGGGTCAGGGGATCCTACGAGCAGTACTTC. Amino acid sequence: CASSHRVRGSYEQYF.

The chain recombines TRBV6-1 with TRBJ1-5, with D possibly matching TRBD1 (5 bases). Trimming pared 2 bases from V and 7 bases from J, leaving 18 bases between. Germline CDR1 MNHNS, CDR2 SASEGT. CDR3 length: 16 amino acids. The DNA of the CDR3 is TGTGCCAGCAGTGAATATTGGGGGGTAAGGGAACAGCCCCAGCATTTT. Translation: CASSEYWGVREQPQHF.

The V call is TRBV6-6, the J call TRBJ1-4; D is unclear. There are 14 residues in the CDR3. Looked up from germline, CDR1 is MNHNY and CDR2 is SVGAGI (reference sequence). Trimming stripped 7 bases from V and 5 bases from J, with 14 bases between. The CDR3 protein is CASKDGGSNEKLFF. In nucleotides, the CDR3 is TGTGCCAGCAAAGACGGAGGTTCGAATGAAAAACTGTTTTTT.